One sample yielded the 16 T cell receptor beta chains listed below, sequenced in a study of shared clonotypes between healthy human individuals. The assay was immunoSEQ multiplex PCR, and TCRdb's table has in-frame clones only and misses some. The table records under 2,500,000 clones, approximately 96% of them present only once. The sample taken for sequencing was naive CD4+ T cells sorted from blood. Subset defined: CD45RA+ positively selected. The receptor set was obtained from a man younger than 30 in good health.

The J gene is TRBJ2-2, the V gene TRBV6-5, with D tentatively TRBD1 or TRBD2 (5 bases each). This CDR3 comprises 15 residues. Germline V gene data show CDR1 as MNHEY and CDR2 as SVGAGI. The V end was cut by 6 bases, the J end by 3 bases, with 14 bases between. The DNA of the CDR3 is TGTGCCAGCAGGCCCGGGACGGGCGACACCGGGGAGCTGTTTTTT. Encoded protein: CASRPGTGDTGELFF.

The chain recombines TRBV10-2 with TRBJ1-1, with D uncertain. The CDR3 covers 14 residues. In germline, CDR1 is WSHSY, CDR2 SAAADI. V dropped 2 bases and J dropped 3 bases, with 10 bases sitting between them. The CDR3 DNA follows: TGCGCCAGCAGTGAGGTAGGGTCTTACACTGAAGCTTTCTTT. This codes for CASSEVGSYTEAFF.

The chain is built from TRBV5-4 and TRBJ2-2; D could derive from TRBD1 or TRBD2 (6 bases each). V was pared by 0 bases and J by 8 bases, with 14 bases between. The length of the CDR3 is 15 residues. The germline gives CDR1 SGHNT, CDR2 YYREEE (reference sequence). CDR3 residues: CASSLGDTGTGELFF. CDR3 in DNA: TGTGCCAGCAGCTTGGGGGATACAGGGACTGGGGAGCTGTTTTTT.

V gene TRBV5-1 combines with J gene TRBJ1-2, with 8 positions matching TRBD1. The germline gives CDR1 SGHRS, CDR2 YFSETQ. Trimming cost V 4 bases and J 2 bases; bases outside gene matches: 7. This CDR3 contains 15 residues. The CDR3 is CASSVTGDSNYGYTF. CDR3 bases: TGCGCCAGCAGCGTGACAGGGGACAGCAACTATGGCTACACCTTC.

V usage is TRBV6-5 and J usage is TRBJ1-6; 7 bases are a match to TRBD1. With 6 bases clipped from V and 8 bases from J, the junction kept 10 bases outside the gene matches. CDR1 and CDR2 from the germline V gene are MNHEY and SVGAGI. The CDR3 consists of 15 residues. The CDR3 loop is CASSLKTGSDSPLHF. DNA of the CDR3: TGTGCCAGCAGCCTGAAGACAGGGTCGGATTCACCCCTCCACTTT.

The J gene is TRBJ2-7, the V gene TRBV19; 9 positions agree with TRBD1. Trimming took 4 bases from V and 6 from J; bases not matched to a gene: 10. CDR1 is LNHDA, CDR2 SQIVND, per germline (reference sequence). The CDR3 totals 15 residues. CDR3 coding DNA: TGTGCCAGTAGTAGGGGAACAGGGGGCACAGGCGAGCAGTACTTC. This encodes CASSRGTGGTGEQYF.

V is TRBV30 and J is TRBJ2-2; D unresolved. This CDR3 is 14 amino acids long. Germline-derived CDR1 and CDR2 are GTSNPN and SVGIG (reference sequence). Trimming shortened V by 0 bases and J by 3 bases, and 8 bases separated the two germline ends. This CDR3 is CAWSVMSDTGELFF. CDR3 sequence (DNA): TGTGCCTGGAGTGTAATGAGCGACACCGGGGAGCTGTTTTTT.

CDR3 in amino acids: CASSPRTAFYEQYF. Here the CDR3 DNA reads TGCGCCAGCAGCCCAAGGACAGCGTTCTACGAGCAGTACTTC. The V and J genes are TRBV5-1 and TRBJ2-7, with D possibly TRBD1 on 6 matching bases. V lost 4 bases and J lost 3, with 14 bases in between. There are 14 residues in the CDR3. From germline, CDR1 is SGHRS and CDR2 YFSETQ.

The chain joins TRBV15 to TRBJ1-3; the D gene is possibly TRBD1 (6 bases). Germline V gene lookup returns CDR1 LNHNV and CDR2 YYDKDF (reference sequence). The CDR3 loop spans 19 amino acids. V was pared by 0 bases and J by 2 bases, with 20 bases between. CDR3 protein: CATSRDGGGRPGAGNTIYF. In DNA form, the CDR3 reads TGTGCCACCAGCAGAGATGGAGGGGGACGGCCCGGGGCTGGAAACACCATATATTTT.

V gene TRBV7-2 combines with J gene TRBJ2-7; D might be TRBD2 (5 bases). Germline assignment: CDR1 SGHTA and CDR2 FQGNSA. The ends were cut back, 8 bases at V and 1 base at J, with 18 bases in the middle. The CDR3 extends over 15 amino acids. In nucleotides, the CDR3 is TGTGCCAGCGCAGACGCACCCGGGGTTTCCTACGAGCAGTACTTC. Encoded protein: CASADAPGVSYEQYF.

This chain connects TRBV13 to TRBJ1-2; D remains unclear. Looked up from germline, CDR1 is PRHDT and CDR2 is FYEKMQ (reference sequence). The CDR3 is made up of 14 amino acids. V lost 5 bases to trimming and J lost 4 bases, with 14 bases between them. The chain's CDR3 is CASSRDPSGYGYTF. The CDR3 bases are TGTGCCAGCAGCAGAGACCCTTCCGGCTATGGCTACACCTTC. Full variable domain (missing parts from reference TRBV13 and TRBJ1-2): AAGVIQSPRHLIKEKRETATLKCYPIPRHDTVYWYQQGPGQDPQFLISFYEKMQSDKGSIPDRFSAQQFSDYHSELNMSSLELGDSALYFCASSRDPSGYGYTFGSGTRLTVV.

The CDR3 sequence: CASSFPSGRSHEQFF. The CDR3 nucleotides are TGTGCCAGCAGCTTTCCTAGCGGGAGGTCCCATGAGCAGTTCTTC. The chain employs TRBV7-2 and TRBJ2-1, with 11 positions matching TRBD2. Germline trimming cut 3 bases from V and 8 bases from J; bases unmatched to any gene: 6. The CDR3 has 15 residues. CDR1 is SGHTA, CDR2 FQGNSA, per germline.

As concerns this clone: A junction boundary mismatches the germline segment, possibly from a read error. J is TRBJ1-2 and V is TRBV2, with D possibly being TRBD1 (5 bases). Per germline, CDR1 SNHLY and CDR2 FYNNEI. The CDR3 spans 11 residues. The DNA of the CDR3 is TGTGCCAGCAGCGAAGACAGTGGCTACACCTTC. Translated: CASSEDSGYTF.

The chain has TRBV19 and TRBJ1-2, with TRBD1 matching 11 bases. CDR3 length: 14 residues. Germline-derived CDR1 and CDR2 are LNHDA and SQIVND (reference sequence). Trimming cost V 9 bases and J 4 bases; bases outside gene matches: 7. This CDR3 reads CASQKGQGGYGYTF. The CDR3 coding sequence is TGTGCCAGCCAAAAGGGACAGGGGGGCTATGGCTACACCTTC.

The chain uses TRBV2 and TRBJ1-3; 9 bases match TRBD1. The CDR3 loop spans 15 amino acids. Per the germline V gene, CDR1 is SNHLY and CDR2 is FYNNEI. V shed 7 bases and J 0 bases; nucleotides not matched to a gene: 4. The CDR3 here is CASMRQGVSGNTIYF. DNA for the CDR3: TGTGCCAGCATGAGACAGGGGGTCTCTGGAAACACCATATATTTT.

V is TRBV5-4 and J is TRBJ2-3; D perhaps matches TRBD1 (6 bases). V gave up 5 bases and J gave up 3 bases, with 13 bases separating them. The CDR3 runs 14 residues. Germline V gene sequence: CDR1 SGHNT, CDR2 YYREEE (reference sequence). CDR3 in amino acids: CASRVARGTDTQYF. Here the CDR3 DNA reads TGTGCCAGCAGAGTCGCCAGGGGAACAGATACGCAGTATTTT.